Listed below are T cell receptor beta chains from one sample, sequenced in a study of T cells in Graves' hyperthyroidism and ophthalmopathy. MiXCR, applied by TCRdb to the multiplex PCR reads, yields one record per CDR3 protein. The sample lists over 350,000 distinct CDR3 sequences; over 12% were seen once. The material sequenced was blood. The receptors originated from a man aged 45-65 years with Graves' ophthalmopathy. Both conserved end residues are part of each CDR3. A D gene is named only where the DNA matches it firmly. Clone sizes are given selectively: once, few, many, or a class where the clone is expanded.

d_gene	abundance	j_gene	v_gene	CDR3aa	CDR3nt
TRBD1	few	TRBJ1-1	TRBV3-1	CASSHSTGDVTEAFF	TGTGCCAGCAGCCATTCGACAGGGGATGTGACTGAAGCTTTCTTT
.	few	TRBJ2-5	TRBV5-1	CASSKTIKLQETQYF	TGCGCCAGCAGCAAGACAATAAAGCTACAAGAGACCCAGTACTTC
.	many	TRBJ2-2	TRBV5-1	CASSLGITARDTGELFF	TGCGCCAGCAGCTTGGGGATCACGGCCAGGGACACCGGGGAGCTGTTTTTT
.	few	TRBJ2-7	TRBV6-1	CASSATGLAYEQYF	TGTGCCAGCAGTGCCACCGGACTCGCCTACGAGCAGTACTTC
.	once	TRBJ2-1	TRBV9	CASSVDQGGYNEQFF	TGTGCCAGCAGCGTAGATCAGGGGGGATACAATGAGCAGTTCTTC
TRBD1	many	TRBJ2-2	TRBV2	CASSVDRGSNTGELFF	TGTGCCAGCAGTGTGGACAGGGGGTCGAACACCGGGGAGCTGTTTTTT
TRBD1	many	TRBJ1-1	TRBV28	CASSPGAGPRGRTEAFF	TGTGCCAGCAGCCCCGGGGCAGGGCCGAGGGGGCGCACTGAAGCTTTCTTT
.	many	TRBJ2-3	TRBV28	CASSPVREFSSDTQYF	TGTGCCAGCAGTCCGGTTCGGGAGTTCTCTTCAGATACGCAGTATTTT
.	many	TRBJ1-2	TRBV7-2	CASSAGANYGYTF	TGTGCCAGCAGCGCGGGTGCTAACTATGGCTACACCTTC
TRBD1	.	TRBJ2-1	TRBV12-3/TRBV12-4	CASSLIFWDSNEQFF	TGTGCCAGCAGTTTGATATTCTGGGACAGCAATGAGCAGTTCTTC
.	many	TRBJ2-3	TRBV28	CASSSRANTDTQYF	TGTGCCAGCAGTTCCAGGGCTAACACAGATACGCAGTATTTT
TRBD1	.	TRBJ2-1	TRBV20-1	CSARGTGGLSNEQFF	TGCAGTGCTAGGGGGACAGGGGGCTTATCAAATGAGCAGTTCTTC
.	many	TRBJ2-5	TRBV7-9	CASSFLNQDGREETQYF	TGTGCCAGCAGCTTTCTGAACCAGGACGGCCGGGAAGAGACCCAGTACTTC
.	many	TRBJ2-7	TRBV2	CASPGRTSYEQYF	TGTGCCTCCCCTGGTCGGACCTCCTACGAGCAGTACTTC
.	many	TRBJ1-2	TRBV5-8	CASSLAGRDYGYTF	TGTGCCAGCAGCTTGGCAGGAAGAGACTATGGCTACACCTTC
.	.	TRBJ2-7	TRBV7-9	CASSLAGVGTYEQYF	TGTGCCAGCAGCTTAGCGGGAGTAGGAACCTACGAGCAGTACTTC
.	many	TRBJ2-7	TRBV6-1	CASSETQGSDEQYF	TGTGCCAGCAGTGAAACCCAGGGGAGCGACGAGCAGTACTTC
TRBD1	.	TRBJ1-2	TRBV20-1	CSARTTGAGGYTF	TGCAGTGCTAGAACGACAGGGGCGGGTGGCTACACCTTC
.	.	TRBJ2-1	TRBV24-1	CATSEGGVGHNEQFF	TGTGCCACCAGTGAGGGGGGCGTGGGGCACAATGAGCAGTTCTTC
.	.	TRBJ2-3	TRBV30	CAWNTGSLQYF	TGTGCCTGGAATACCGGGAGTCTGCAGTATTTT
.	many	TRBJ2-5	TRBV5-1	CASSFGGPETQYF	TGCGCCAGCAGCTTCGGCGGGCCAGAGACCCAGTACTTC
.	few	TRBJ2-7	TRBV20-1	CSARDQQKSLQEYF	TGCAGTGCTAGAGACCAACAAAAATCCCTACAGGAGTACTTC
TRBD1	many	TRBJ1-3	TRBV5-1	CASSPGQASGNTIYF	TGCGCCAGCAGCCCCGGACAGGCCTCTGGAAACACCATATATTTT
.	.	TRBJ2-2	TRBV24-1	CATTRRGPLGDTGELFF	TGTGCCACCACCCGCCGGGGGCCATTGGGTGACACCGGGGAGCTGTTTTTT
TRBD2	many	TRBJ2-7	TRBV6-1	CASSVTSGSSYEQYF	TGTGCCAGCAGTGTCACTAGCGGGAGTTCCTACGAGCAGTACTTC
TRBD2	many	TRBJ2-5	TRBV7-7	CASSRGGSGLETQYF	TGTGCTAGCAGCCGCGGTGGTAGCGGGCTAGAGACCCAGTACTTC
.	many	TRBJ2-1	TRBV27	CASSLLLRLSYNEQFF	TGTGCCAGCAGTTTACTATTGCGGCTATCCTACAATGAGCAGTTCTTC
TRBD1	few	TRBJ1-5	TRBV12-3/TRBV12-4	CASRWGTGNNQPQHF	TGTGCCAGCAGATGGGGGACAGGAAACAATCAGCCCCAGCATTTT
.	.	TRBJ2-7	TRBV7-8	CASSSRRPGRRRGEQYF	TGTGCCAGCAGCTCACGAAGACCGGGCCGCCGGCGGGGCGAGCAGTACTTC
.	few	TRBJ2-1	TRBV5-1	CASSWDSRVGNEQFF	TGCGCCAGCAGCTGGGACTCCAGGGTGGGGAATGAGCAGTTCTTC
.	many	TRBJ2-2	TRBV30	CAWSRWQGVAGELFF	TGTGCCTGGAGTCGATGGCAGGGTGTCGCCGGGGAGCTGTTTTTT
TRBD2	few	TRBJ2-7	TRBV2	CAGTSGGGSYEQYF	TGTGCCGGGACTAGCGGAGGTGGGTCCTACGAGCAGTACTTC
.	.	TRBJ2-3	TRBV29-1	CSAENRGTDTQYF	TGCAGCGCTGAAAATCGTGGCACAGATACGCAGTATTTT
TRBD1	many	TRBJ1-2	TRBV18	CASSPWLRGQGYTF	TGTGCCAGCTCCCCCTGGCTGAGGGGGCAAGGCTACACCTTC
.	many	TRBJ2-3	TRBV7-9	CASSKTDLPDTQYF	TGTGCCAGCAGCAAGACGGACTTACCAGATACGCAGTATTTT
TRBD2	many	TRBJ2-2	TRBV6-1	CASIRLADLNTGELFF	TGTGCCAGCATCAGACTAGCGGACTTGAACACCGGGGAGCTGTTTTTT
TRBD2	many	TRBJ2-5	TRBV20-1	CSAITLTSGAEQETQYF	TGCAGTGCCATAACCCTGACTAGCGGAGCAGAGCAAGAGACCCAGTACTTC
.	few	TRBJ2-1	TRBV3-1	CASSQVHGRSYNEQFF	TGTGCCAGCAGCCAAGTGCACGGCAGATCCTACAATGAGCAGTTCTTC
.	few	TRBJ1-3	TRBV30	CAWARSGNTIYF	TGTGCCTGGGCGAGGTCTGGAAACACCATATATTTT
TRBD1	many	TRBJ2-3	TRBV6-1	CASSTDRALADTQYF	TGTGCCAGCAGTACTGACAGGGCGCTCGCAGATACGCAGTATTTT
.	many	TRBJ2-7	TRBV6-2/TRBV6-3	CASSGEKSPLSITYEQYF	TGTGCCAGCAGCGGGGAAAAGAGCCCATTGAGTATTACCTACGAGCAGTACTTC
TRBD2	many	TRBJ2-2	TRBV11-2	CASSLPWGGVTGELFF	TGTGCCAGCAGCCTACCATGGGGAGGGGTGACCGGGGAGCTGTTTTTT
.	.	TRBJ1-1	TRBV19	CASSVSGDLGEAFF	TGTGCCAGTAGTGTGTCGGGAGACTTAGGTGAAGCTTTCTTT
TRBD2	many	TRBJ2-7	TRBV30	CAWSVVSGGQYF	TGTGCCTGGAGTGTAGTTTCGGGAGGGCAGTACTTC
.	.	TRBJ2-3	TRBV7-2	CASPRGTDTQYF	TGTGCCAGCCCGAGGGGCACAGATACGCAGTATTTT
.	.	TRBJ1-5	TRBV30	CAWNSGNQPQHF	TGTGCCTGGAATTCTGGCAATCAGCCCCAGCATTTT